The entry below gives a single TCR beta chain sequence along with its context. Its antigen is not identified. This entry comes from a study of PD-1 blockade in classical Hodgkin lymphoma. Study-wide findings and caveats: Complete responders' baseline diversity resembled that of newly diagnosed patients. When set against healthy donors, newly diagnosed patients were reported to show lower baseline TCR diversity.

The method was immunoSEQ multiplex PCR; TCRdb's version includes in-frame clones alone and lacks a portion of them. The table lists more than 30,000 clones, about 90% of them singletons. The ends lost 1 base at V and 0 bases at J; junction bases unmatched: 9. The CDR3 sequence is 19 residues long. From germline, CDR1 is SGHVS and CDR2 FNYEAQ. Each patient relapsed following autologous stem cell transplantation, and prior brentuximab vedotin exposure differed. The study recorded best responses of complete response, partial response or progressive disease. The chain couples TRBV7-6 to TRBJ2-7; 13 nucleotides agree with TRBD2. The sequencing used peripheral blood mononuclear cells (PBMCs), collected before the second cycle of nivolumab. This receptor was obtained from a human donor with classical Hodgkin lymphoma. CDR3 in DNA: TGTGCCAGCAGCTTAGGTCGTGGACTAGCGGGAGTGGGCTCCTACGAGCAGTACTTC. Protein product: CASSLGRGLAGVGSYEQYF.